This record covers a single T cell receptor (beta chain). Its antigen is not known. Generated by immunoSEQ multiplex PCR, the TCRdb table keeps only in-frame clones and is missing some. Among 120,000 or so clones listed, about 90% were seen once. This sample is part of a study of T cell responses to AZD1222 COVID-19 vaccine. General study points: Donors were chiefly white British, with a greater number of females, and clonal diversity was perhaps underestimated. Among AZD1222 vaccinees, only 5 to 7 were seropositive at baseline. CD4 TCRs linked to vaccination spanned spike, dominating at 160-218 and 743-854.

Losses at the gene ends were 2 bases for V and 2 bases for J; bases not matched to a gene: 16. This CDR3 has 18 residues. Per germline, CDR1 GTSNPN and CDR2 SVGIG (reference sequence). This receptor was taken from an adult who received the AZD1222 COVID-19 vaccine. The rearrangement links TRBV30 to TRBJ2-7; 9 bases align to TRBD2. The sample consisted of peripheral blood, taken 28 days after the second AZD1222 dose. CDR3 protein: CAWSSPPFTSGPAYEQYF. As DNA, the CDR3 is TGTGCCTGGAGTTCCCCCCCCTTCACTAGCGGGCCCGCCTACGAGCAGTACTTC.